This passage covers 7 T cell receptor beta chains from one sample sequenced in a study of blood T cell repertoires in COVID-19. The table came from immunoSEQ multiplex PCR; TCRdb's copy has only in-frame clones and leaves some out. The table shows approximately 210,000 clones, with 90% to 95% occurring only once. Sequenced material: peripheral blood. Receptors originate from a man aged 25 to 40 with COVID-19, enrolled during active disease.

The CDR3 nucleotides are TGTGCCAGCAGTTTGACAGACTACGAGCAGTACTTC. This gives the protein CASSLTDYEQYF. The chain links TRBV12-3 or TRBV12-4 to TRBJ2-7; D perhaps matches TRBD1 (5 bases). Deletions cut 3 bases from V and 3 bases from J, with 6 bases between. The CDR3 contains 12 residues.

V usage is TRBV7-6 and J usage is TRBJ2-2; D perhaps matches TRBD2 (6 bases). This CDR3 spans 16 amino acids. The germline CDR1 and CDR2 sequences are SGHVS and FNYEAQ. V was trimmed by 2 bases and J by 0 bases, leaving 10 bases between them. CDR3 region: CASSLKGGTNTGELFF. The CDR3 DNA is TGTGCCAGCAGCTTAAAAGGCGGGACGAACACCGGGGAGCTGTTTTTT. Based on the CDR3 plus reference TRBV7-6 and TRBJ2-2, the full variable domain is GAGVSQSPRYKVTKRGQDVALRCDPISGHVSLYWYRQALGQGPEFLTYFNYEAQQDKSGLPNDRFSAERPEGSISTLTIQRTEQRDSAMYRCASSLKGGTNTGELFFGEGSRLTVL.

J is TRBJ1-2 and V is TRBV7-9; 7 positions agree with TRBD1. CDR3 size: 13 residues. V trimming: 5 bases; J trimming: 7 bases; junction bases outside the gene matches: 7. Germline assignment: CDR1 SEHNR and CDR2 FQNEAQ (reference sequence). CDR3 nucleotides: TGTGCCAGCAGCCACGGGGACAGAGCTGGCTACACCTTC. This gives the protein CASSHGDRAGYTF.

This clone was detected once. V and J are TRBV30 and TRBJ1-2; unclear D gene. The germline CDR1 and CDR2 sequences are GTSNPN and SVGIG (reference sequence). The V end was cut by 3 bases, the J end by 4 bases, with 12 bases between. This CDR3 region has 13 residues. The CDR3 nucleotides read TGTGCCTGGAGGCTCGTGGGGAGCTATGGCTACACCTTC. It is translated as CAWRLVGSYGYTF.

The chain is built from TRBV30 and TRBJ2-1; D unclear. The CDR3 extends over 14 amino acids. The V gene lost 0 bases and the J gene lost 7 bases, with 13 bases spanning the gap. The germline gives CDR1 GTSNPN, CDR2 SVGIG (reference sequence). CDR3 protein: CAWSVLTLGNEQFF. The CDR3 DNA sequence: TGTGCCTGGAGTGTACTCACCCTAGGAAATGAGCAGTTCTTC.

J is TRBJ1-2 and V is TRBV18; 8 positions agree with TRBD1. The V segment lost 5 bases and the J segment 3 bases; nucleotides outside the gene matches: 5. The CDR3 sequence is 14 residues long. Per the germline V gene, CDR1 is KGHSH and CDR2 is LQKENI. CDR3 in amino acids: CASSTGQEYYGYTF. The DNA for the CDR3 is TGTGCCAGCTCAACGGGACAGGAGTACTATGGCTACACCTTC.

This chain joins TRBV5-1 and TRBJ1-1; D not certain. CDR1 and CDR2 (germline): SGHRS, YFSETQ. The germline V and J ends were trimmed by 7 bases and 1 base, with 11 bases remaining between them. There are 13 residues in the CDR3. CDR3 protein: CASGYRTNTEAFF. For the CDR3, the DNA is TGCGCCAGCGGGTACAGAACGAACACTGAAGCTTTCTTT.